These T cell receptor beta chains were read from a single sample in a study of CD8+ T cells in alopecia areata. Data came from immunoSEQ multiplex PCR; TCRdb stores just in-frame clones and leaves some out. The repertoire holds over 85,000 clones, with around 55% as singletons. This sample comprised CD8+ T cells sorted from blood, obtained at week 4, from a patient treated with tofacitinib. The receptors derive from a human donor with alopecia areata. The CDR3 runs from the conserved cysteine through the conserved F or W. The D gene is left open where the match is weak. Size is stated for part of the rows, as once, few or many counts, or as a class when the clone is expanded.

clone size,J gene,V gene,D gene,CDR3 protein,CDR3 DNA
once,TRBJ2-7,TRBV5-1,TRBD1,CASSLGQGAYEQYF,TGCGCCAGCAGCCTGGGACAGGGGGCCTACGAGCAGTACTTC
NA,TRBJ2-1,TRBV30,NA,CAWMDAYSYNEQFF,TGTGCCTGGATGGACGCCTACTCCTACAATGAGCAGTTCTTC
few,TRBJ2-6,TRBV13,NA,CASSPYAGPSGANVLTF,TGTGCCAGCAGCCCGTACGCAGGCCCCTCTGGGGCCAACGTCCTGACTTTC
once,TRBJ1-1,TRBV25-1,NA,CASSGRVMNTEAFF,TGTGCCAGCAGTGGTCGCGTTATGAACACTGAAGCTTTCTTT
NA,TRBJ1-1,TRBV11-2,NA,CASSSLARHTEAFF,TGTGCCAGCAGCTCCCTGGCCAGGCACACTGAAGCTTTCTTT
NA,TRBJ2-1,TRBV4-2,NA,CASSQRNEQFF,TGTGCCAGCAGCCAACGCAATGAGCAGTTCTTC
NA,TRBJ2-1,TRBV4-1,NA,CASSQPYNEQFF,TGCGCCAGCAGCCAACCATACAATGAGCAGTTCTTC
NA,TRBJ1-1,TRBV7-9,NA,CASSLGRGQYTEAFF,TGTGCCAGCAGCTTAGGAAGAGGGCAGTACACTGAAGCTTTCTTT
few,TRBJ2-7,TRBV29-1,NA,CSVDNPYSYEQYF,TGCAGCGTTGATAATCCTTATTCCTACGAGCAGTACTTC
many,TRBJ2-2,TRBV5-1,NA,CASSLDMAGTGELFF,TGCGCCAGCAGCTTGGATATGGCAGGCACCGGGGAGCTGTTTTTT
few,TRBJ1-1,TRBV7-9,TRBD1,CASSSGTGVTEAFF,TGTGCCAGCAGCTCCGGGACAGGGGTTACTGAAGCTTTCTTT
NA,TRBJ2-2,TRBV11-1,TRBD1,CASSSGTDTGELFF,TGTGCCAGCAGCTCCGGGACAGATACCGGGGAGCTGTTTTTT
few,TRBJ2-2,TRBV30,NA,CAWSVLLAGELFF,TGTGCCTGGAGTGTACTTCTGGCCGGGGAGCTGTTTTTT
many,TRBJ2-1,TRBV6-4,TRBD2,CASSDTSGGANEQFF,TGTGCCAGCAGTGACACTAGCGGGGGGGCTAATGAGCAGTTCTTC
NA,TRBJ2-7,TRBV4-3,TRBD1,CASSQDRGYTYEQYF,TGCGCCAGCAGCCAAGACAGGGGGTACACCTACGAGCAGTACTTC
NA,TRBJ2-1,TRBV10-3,NA,CAISDPRENEQFF,TGTGCCATCAGTGACCCCAGGGAGAATGAGCAGTTCTTC
many,TRBJ2-2,TRBV7-6,TRBD2,CASELSSAGGTGELFF,TGTGCCAGCGAGCTTTCATCGGCGGGAGGAACCGGGGAGCTGTTTTTT
NA,TRBJ2-5,TRBV5-4,NA,CASSRSPGLQETQYF,TGTGCCAGCAGCCGCAGTCCCGGTCTACAAGAGACCCAGTACTTC
NA,TRBJ2-3,TRBV27,TRBD1,CASSSRQGTDTQYF,TGTGCCAGCAGTTCCCGACAGGGTACAGATACGCAGTATTTT
NA,TRBJ2-5,TRBV12-5,NA,CASGFDQYQETQYF,TGTGCTAGTGGTTTTGACCAATACCAAGAGACCCAGTACTTC
few,TRBJ1-2,TRBV29-1,NA,CSVVGGYGYTF,TGCAGCGTTGTGGGTGGCTATGGCTACACCTTC
NA,TRBJ1-5,TRBV13,TRBD1,CASSEGQRNQPQHF,TGTGCCAGCAGCGAGGGACAGCGAAATCAGCCCCAGCATTTT
NA,TRBJ2-5,TRBV6-5,NA,CASRNPGEAQYF,TGTGCCAGCAGAAACCCTGGGGAGGCCCAGTACTTC
NA,TRBJ2-1,TRBV5-1,NA,CASSLSGFEQFF,TGCGCCAGCAGCTTGTCAGGGTTTGAGCAGTTCTTC
NA,TRBJ1-5,TRBV30,NA,CAWTGNSNQPQHF,TGTGCCTGGACAGGGAATAGCAATCAGCCCCAGCATTTT
NA,TRBJ2-2,TRBV25-1,TRBD1,CASSDPGQGITGELFF,TGTGCCAGCAGTGATCCGGGACAGGGGATCACCGGGGAGCTGTTTTTT
NA,TRBJ2-1,TRBV7-3,NA,CASSRGASGRDEQFF,TGTGCCAGCAGCCGGGGGGCTAGCGGTCGGGATGAGCAGTTCTTC
NA,TRBJ2-7,TRBV29-1,NA,CSVRVPGHSYEQYF,TGCAGCGTCCGAGTCCCGGGACATAGTTACGAGCAGTACTTC
few,TRBJ2-1,TRBV15,NA,CATSVLTDNEQFF,TGTGCCACCAGCGTCCTGACAGACAATGAGCAGTTCTTC
NA,TRBJ1-4,TRBV5-4,TRBD1,CASSPGTVTNEKLFF,TGTGCCAGCAGCCCGGGGACAGTCACTAATGAAAAACTGTTTTTT
NA,TRBJ2-2,TRBV9,NA,CASSDNTGELFF,TGTGCCAGCAGTGATAACACCGGGGAGCTGTTTTTT
once,TRBJ1-2,TRBV28,TRBD1,CASSDRTGYGYTF,TGTGCCAGCAGTGACCGGACAGGGTATGGCTACACCTTC
NA,TRBJ2-1,TRBV14,NA,CASSQVRQRGLNEQFF,TGTGCCAGCAGCCAAGTTCGTCAGAGGGGCCTCAATGAGCAGTTCTTC
NA,TRBJ2-1,TRBV13,NA,CASSSALEQFF,TGTGCCAGCAGCTCGGCCTTGGAGCAGTTCTTC
medium-sized,TRBJ1-4,TRBV28,NA,CASSFVEKLFF,TGTGCCAGCAGTTTCGTTGAAAAACTGTTTTTT
few,TRBJ2-1,TRBV13,TRBD2,CASSLISGGAVLDNEQFF,TGTGCCAGCAGCTTAATTAGCGGGGGGGCCGTCCTAGACAATGAGCAGTTCTTC
few,TRBJ2-1,TRBV27,NA,CASSSWAGVDEQFF,TGTGCCAGCAGTTCTTGGGCTGGGGTGGATGAGCAGTTCTTC
NA,TRBJ2-3,TRBV6-1,TRBD2,CASSGPTSGGKTDTQYF,TGTGCCAGCAGTGGACCGACTAGCGGGGGAAAAACAGATACGCAGTATTTT
few,TRBJ2-3,TRBV5-1,NA,CASSLSGSTDTQYF,TGCGCCAGCAGCTTGTCAGGTAGCACAGATACGCAGTATTTT
NA,TRBJ1-2,TRBV7-9,NA,CASSLGENYTF,TGTGCCAGCAGCTTAGGGGAAAACTACACCTTC
NA,TRBJ2-3,TRBV7-8,NA,CASTWATDTQYF,TGTGCCAGCACCTGGGCCACAGATACGCAGTATTTT
NA,TRBJ2-7,TRBV7-9,NA,CASSLGVGGDYEQYF,TGTGCCAGCAGCTTAGGAGTGGGCGGGGACTACGAGCAGTACTTC
NA,TRBJ2-5,TRBV13,TRBD1,CASSPGQGSETQYF,TGTGCCAGCAGCCCGGGACAGGGTTCAGAGACCCAGTACTTC
NA,TRBJ2-7,TRBV4-1,TRBD2,CASSHTTSGAYEQYF,TGCGCCAGCAGCCATACGACTAGCGGTGCCTACGAGCAGTACTTC
NA,TRBJ2-1,TRBV19,NA,CASSIYFGYNEQFF,TGTGCCAGTAGTATTTACTTCGGGTACAATGAGCAGTTCTTC
NA,TRBJ1-4,TRBV2,NA,CASSEEERKKLFF,TGTGCCAGCAGTGAAGAGGAGAGGAAAAAACTGTTTTTT
NA,TRBJ2-7,TRBV15,NA,CATSMNRKITYEQYF,TGTGCCACCAGCATGAACAGGAAGATTACCTACGAGCAGTACTTC
NA,TRBJ2-7,TRBV2,NA,CASSASGTTLGEQYF,TGTGCCAGCAGTGCCTCCGGGACAACCCTGGGGGAGCAGTACTTC
many,TRBJ1-2,TRBV7-3,NA,CASSSGMGGQDGYTF,TGTGCCAGCAGCTCCGGAATGGGAGGGCAGGATGGCTACACCTTC
once,TRBJ2-7,TRBV27,NA,CASSLSRTYEQYF,TGTGCCAGCAGTTTATCCAGGACCTACGAGCAGTACTTC
NA,TRBJ1-1,TRBV5-6,TRBD1,CASNTDRGRGTEAFF,TGTGCCAGCAACACTGACAGGGGTCGGGGCACTGAAGCTTTCTTT